The 10 T cell receptor beta chains below all came from one sample that was sequenced in a study of blood T cells in healthy people across ages. The second PCR ran roughly 6 to 11 cycles with a sample-barcoded 5' primer and J-beta primers. TCRdb reprocessed the 5' RACE reads with MiXCR, giving one entry per CDR3 protein. The table lists over 1,200,000 distinct CDR3 sequences, approximately 59% of them singletons. The material sequenced was blood. The receptor source for this set is a man between 18 and 35 years old in good health.

The CDR3 bases are TGTACCAGCAGCCTCCTCCAAGAGACCCAGTACTTC. Its protein product is CTSSLLQETQYF. The chain has TRBV7-2 and TRBJ2-5, with D uncertain. The germline V gene encodes CDR1 SGHTA and CDR2 FQGNSA. V lost 5 bases to trimming and J lost 1 base, with 5 bases between them. CDR3 size: 12 residues.

The chain uses TRBV4-2 and TRBJ2-7, with 7 bases fitting TRBD2. Losses at the gene ends were 4 bases for V and 1 base for J; bases not matched to a gene: 7. Germline V CDR1 and CDR2: LGHNA, YNFKEQ. The CDR3 is 15 amino acids. CDR3 in amino acids: CASSLTEAGSYEQYF. CDR3 nucleotide sequence: TGTGCCAGCAGCCTCACGGAAGCGGGATCCTACGAGCAGTACTTC.

The chain uses TRBV12-3 or TRBV12-4 and TRBJ1-2; D is unclear. The CDR3 is 11 amino acids. V lost 6 bases and J 6 bases, leaving 8 bases between the germline ends. The CDR3 bases are TGTGCCAGCAGCACCCGGGATGGCTACACCTTC. Translation gives CASSTRDGYTF.

The rearrangement joins TRBV7-6 to TRBJ2-6; maybe TRBD1 (6 bases). The germline V and J ends were trimmed by 1 base and 3 bases, with 13 bases remaining between them. There are 17 residues in the CDR3. Germline V lookup: CDR1 SGHVS, CDR2 FNYEAQ. CDR3 DNA: TGTGCCAGCAGCTTAGTTGGGTCAGGGGTTGGGGCCAACGTCCTGACTTTC. It is translated as CASSLVGSGVGANVLTF.

The chain couples TRBV20-1 to TRBJ1-2; tentatively, D is TRBD1 (6 bases). The CDR3 runs 14 residues. CDR1 and CDR2 (germline): DFQATT, SNEGSKA (reference sequence). Trimming removed 5 bases at V and 8 bases at J, with 21 bases between. The CDR3 coding sequence is TGCAGTGCTCCTCCGATAGGGGGTTACTGGGGCTACACCTTC. This encodes CSAPPIGGYWGYTF.

The chain combines TRBV24-1 with TRBJ2-7; tentative D call: TRBD1 (6 bases). V shed 3 bases and J shed 4 bases, with 15 bases lying between them. Germline values: CDR1 KGHDR, CDR2 SFDVKD. The CDR3 length is 15 residues. DNA of the CDR3: TGTGCCACCAGTGATAACAGGGCCCGGAGGTACGAGCAGTACTTC. Its protein product is CATSDNRARRYEQYF.

About this clonotype: The junction and the germline gene differ at one end; a read error may be behind it. The chain uses TRBV12-3 or TRBV12-4 and TRBJ1-2; D may be TRBD1 (5 bases). CDR3 length: 14 amino acids. CDR3 amino acids: CASSVVAGTYDYTF. In DNA form, the CDR3 reads TGTGCCAGCAGTGTAGTAGCGGGGACCTATGACTACACCTTC.

The chain carries TRBV12-3 or TRBV12-4 and TRBJ1-1; tentative D call: TRBD1 (6 bases). CDR3 length: 13 residues. The germline V and J ends were trimmed by 6 bases and 11 bases, with 19 bases remaining between them. In nucleotides, the CDR3 is TGTGCCAGCAGAACCCCGCAGGGACATTACGCTTTCTTT. This codes for CASRTPQGHYAFF.

The chain joins TRBV5-6 to TRBJ1-6; TRBD1 agrees at 9 bases. V was clipped by 1 base and J by 7 bases; unmatched bases: 6. The germline V gene has CDR1 SGHDT and CDR2 YYEEEE. CDR3 size: 16 residues. The CDR3 region is CASSLRTGVGNSPLHF. The CDR3 DNA reads as TGTGCCAGCAGCTTGAGGACAGGGGTCGGGAATTCACCCCTCCACTTT.

The V gene is TRBV9, the J gene TRBJ1-1; 7 nucleotides agree with TRBD1. After removal of 7 bases from V and 0 bases from J, the junction contained 9 bases not matched to a gene. Germline V gene data show CDR1 as SGDLS and CDR2 as YYNGEE. The length of the CDR3 is 15 residues. The CDR3 is CASGETQGMNTEAFF. The CDR3 DNA is TGTGCCAGCGGAGAAACACAGGGGATGAACACTGAAGCTTTCTTT.